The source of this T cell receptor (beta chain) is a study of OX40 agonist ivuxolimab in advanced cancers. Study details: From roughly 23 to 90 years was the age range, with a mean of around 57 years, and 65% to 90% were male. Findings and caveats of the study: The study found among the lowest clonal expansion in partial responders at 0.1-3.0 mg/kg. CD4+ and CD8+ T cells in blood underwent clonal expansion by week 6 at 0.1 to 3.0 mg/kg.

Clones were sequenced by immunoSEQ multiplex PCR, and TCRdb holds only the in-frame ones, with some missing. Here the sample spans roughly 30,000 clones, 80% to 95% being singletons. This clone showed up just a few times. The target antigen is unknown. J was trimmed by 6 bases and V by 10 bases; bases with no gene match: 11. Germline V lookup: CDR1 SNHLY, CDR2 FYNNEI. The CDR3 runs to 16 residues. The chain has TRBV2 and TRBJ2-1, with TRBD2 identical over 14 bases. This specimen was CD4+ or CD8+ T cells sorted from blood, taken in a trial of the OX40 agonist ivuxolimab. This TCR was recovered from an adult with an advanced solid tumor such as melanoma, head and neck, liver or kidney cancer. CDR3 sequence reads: CAILRGGLAGGNEQFF. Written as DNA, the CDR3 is TGTGCCATCCTTAGGGGTGGACTAGCGGGAGGCAATGAGCAGTTCTTC.